The 18 T cell receptor beta chains listed next were all sequenced from one sample in a study of blood T cell repertoires in COVID-19. This table comes from immunoSEQ multiplex PCR, and its TCRdb copy is limited to in-frame clones, with some not included. This sample has around 300,000 clones; approximately 90% occur once, and the top ten carry around 2%. Sequencing was performed on PBMCs or T cells enriched from blood (not recorded which). The receptors derive from a woman aged 60 to 75 in a cohort exposed to, infected with or recovered from COVID-19 (not recorded which).

J is TRBJ2-3 and V is TRBV15, with D possibly TRBD1 on 5 matching bases. CDR1 LNHNV and CDR2 YYDKDF come from the germline V gene (reference sequence). This CDR3 has 13 amino acids. V was pared by 5 bases and J by 2 bases, with 8 bases between. The CDR3 loop is CATSPRVTDTQYF. DNA of the CDR3: TGTGCCACCAGCCCCAGGGTCACAGATACGCAGTATTTT.

The rearrangement uses TRBV5-6 and TRBJ2-1, with D maybe TRBD2 (6 bases). Trimming pared 1 base from V and 1 base from J, leaving 18 bases between. The V gene's germline CDR1 is SGHDT and CDR2 YYEEEE. There are 18 residues in the CDR3. CDR3 region: CASSLLNNLAKSYNEQFF. For the CDR3, the DNA is TGTGCCAGCAGCTTGCTGAATAACCTAGCGAAGTCCTACAATGAGCAGTTCTTC.

The chain recombines TRBV4-1 with TRBJ1-2; TRBD1 is a possible D gene (6 bases). Deletions cut 1 base from V and 4 bases from J, with 13 bases between. CDR1 is MGHRA and CDR2 is YSYEKL in the germline V gene. The CDR3 contains 15 residues. The CDR3 protein is CASSQAVDRTYGYTF. The CDR3 DNA reads TGCGCCAGCAGCCAAGCGGTAGACAGGACCTATGGCTACACCTTC.

This clone was observed a single time. This sequence joins TRBV27 and TRBJ2-6; D is unclear. Germline loops: CDR1 MNHEY, CDR2 SMNVEV (reference sequence). V was clipped by 5 bases and J by 0 bases, with 11 bases between them. The CDR3 is made up of 16 amino acids. CDR3 sequence reads: CASSPFIVSGANVLTF. The CDR3 nucleotides read TGTGCCAGCAGTCCCTTTATAGTCTCTGGGGCCAACGTCCTGACTTTC.

This clone was recorded once. V is TRBV11-2 and J is TRBJ1-2; TRBD1 might be the D (5 bases). CDR1 and CDR2 (germline): SGHAT, FQNNGV. The V end lost 1 base, the J end lost 4 bases, and 7 bases lay between the germline ends. The length of the CDR3 is 13 residues. CDR3 nucleotide sequence: TGTGCCAGCAGCTTAGTCCAGGGCTATGGCTACACCTTC. This codes for CASSLVQGYGYTF.

J is TRBJ1-3 and V is TRBV6-5; D may be TRBD1 (5 bases). The germline V gene encodes CDR1 MNHEY and CDR2 SVGAGI. The V end lost 0 bases, the J end lost 7 bases, and 16 bases lay between the germline ends. The CDR3 covers 16 residues. CDR3 protein: CASSYSHPQGVNTIYF. The CDR3 nucleotides read TGTGCCAGCAGTTACTCACATCCGCAGGGCGTGAACACCATATATTTT.

This chain uses TRBV30 with TRBJ2-4; TRBD1 matches at 9 bases. The CDR3 has 15 residues. Germline-derived CDR1 and CDR2 are GTSNPN and SVGIG (reference sequence). Germline trimming cut 6 bases from V and 7 bases from J; bases unmatched to any gene: 13. The CDR3 DNA reads TGTGCCTGCAAAGGACAGGGGTACGTTATCAACATTCAGTACTTC. This sequence encodes CACKGQGYVINIQYF.

This clone appeared once. CDR3 in amino acids: CASSFGDRRTEQYF. The CDR3 region has the DNA TGTGCCAGCAGCTTCGGGGACAGAAGAACCGAGCAGTACTTC. This chain connects TRBV5-4 to TRBJ2-7; 7 bases align to TRBD1. J gave up 6 bases and V 2 bases, and 8 bases lay outside the gene matches. There are 14 residues in the CDR3. Looked up from germline, CDR1 is SGHNT and CDR2 is YYREEE (reference sequence).

J is TRBJ1-4 and V is TRBV7-2, with 10 nucleotides matching TRBD1. Germline V gene sequence: CDR1 SGHTA, CDR2 FQGNSA. J lost 8 bases, V lost 6 bases, and 9 bases had no gene match. The CDR3 is made up of 15 amino acids. The CDR3 coding sequence is TGTGCCAGCAGTCCCGGGACAGGGGTGAAAGAAAAACTGTTTTTT. Its translation is CASSPGTGVKEKLFF.

This sequence joins TRBV20-1 and TRBJ2-4, with TRBD1 identical over 10 bases. CDR1 and CDR2 from the germline V gene are DFQATT and SNEGSKA (reference sequence). The junction had 10 bases not matched to a gene; V was cut back by 3 bases and J by 8 bases. The length of the CDR3 is 15 residues. The CDR3 here is CSASARDRGEDIQYF. DNA of the CDR3: TGCAGTGCTAGTGCTAGGGACAGGGGAGAGGACATTCAGTACTTC.

The chain uses TRBV9 and TRBJ1-4, with D perhaps matching TRBD1 (6 bases). The V and J ends lost 0 bases and 10 bases respectively, with 13 bases between them. The CDR3 sequence is 14 residues long. CDR1 is SGDLS, CDR2 YYNGEE, per germline. The CDR3 DNA reads as TGTGCCAGCAGCGTAGATGGGACACCGACAAAACTGTTTTTT. It encodes CASSVDGTPTKLFF.

The chain combines TRBV27 with TRBJ2-5, with 11 bases identical to TRBD2. With V trimmed by 6 bases and J by 2 bases, 5 bases remained unmatched. CDR1 MNHEY and CDR2 SMNVEV come from the germline V gene (reference sequence). The length of the CDR3 is 15 residues. In nucleotides, the CDR3 is TGTGCCAGCAGAAATCTAGCGGGAGGACAAGAGACCCAGTACTTC. Translated: CASRNLAGGQETQYF.

The V gene is TRBV28, the J gene TRBJ1-1, with D possibly being TRBD1 (6 bases). Between the trimmed V and J ends, which lost 3 bases and 2 bases, there was a span of 13 bases. The CDR3 contains 15 residues. The germline gives CDR1 MDHEN, CDR2 SYDVKM. The CDR3 nucleotides are TGTGCCAGCAGTTTTAGCGGGGGCCCTAACACTGAAGCTTTCTTT. Translating it yields CASSFSGGPNTEAFF. Full variable domain (rest looked up from reference TRBV28 and TRBJ1-1): DVKVTQSSRYLVKRTGEKVFLECVQDMDHENMFWYRQDPGLGLRLIYFSYDVKMKEKGDIPEGYSVSREKKERFSLILESASTNQTSMYLCASSFSGGPNTEAFFGQGTRLTVV.

This chain connects TRBV25-1 to TRBJ2-3, with 7 bases identical to TRBD1. This CDR3 spans 14 amino acids. Losses at the gene ends were 8 bases for V and 2 bases for J; bases not matched to a gene: 7. Germline CDR1 and CDR2: MGHDK and SYGVNS. This CDR3 reads CASRDSLPTDTQYF. The CDR3 coding sequence is TGTGCCAGCCGGGACAGCCTGCCCACAGATACGCAGTATTTT. Full variable domain (remainder filled in from reference TRBV25-1 and TRBJ2-3): EADIYQTPRYLVIGTGKKITLECSQTMGHDKMYWYQQDPGMELHLIHYSYGVNSTEKGDLSSESTVSRIRTEHFPLTLESARPSHTSQYLCASRDSLPTDTQYFGPGTRLTVL.

The chain links TRBV9 to TRBJ2-2, with D tentatively TRBD1 (5 bases). Germline CDR1 SGDLS, CDR2 YYNGEE. This CDR3 is built from 12 residues. V gave up 7 bases and J gave up 2 bases, with 6 bases separating them. The CDR3 sequence is CASQGNTGELFF. CDR3 bases: TGTGCCAGCCAGGGAAACACCGGGGAGCTGTTTTTT.

This clone was picked up one time. This rearrangement joins TRBV5-4 to TRBJ2-2; 11 nucleotides agree with TRBD2. CDR1 SGHNT and CDR2 YYREEE come from the germline V gene (reference sequence). The CDR3 is made up of 17 amino acids. V was clipped by 4 bases and J by 8 bases; unmatched bases: 13. The CDR3 sequence: CASSPRLAGTQGGELFF. The CDR3, as DNA: TGTGCCAGCAGCCCTAGACTAGCGGGAACCCAAGGGGGGGAGCTGTTTTTT.

The genes are TRBV28 and TRBJ1-5; the D is unclear. Germline V gene lookup returns CDR1 MDHEN and CDR2 SYDVKM. The CDR3 runs to 15 residues. The V gene lost 11 bases and the J gene lost 2 bases, with 19 bases spanning the gap. Here the CDR3 DNA reads TGTGCCGGCCACTCGGGGTCCTATGGCAATCAGCCCCAGCATTTT. As protein: CAGHSGSYGNQPQHF.

The J gene is TRBJ2-5, the V gene TRBV18; TRBD1 matches 10 bases. Per the germline V gene, CDR1 is KGHSH and CDR2 is LQKENI. J was trimmed by 5 bases and V by 2 bases; bases with no gene match: 5. The CDR3 runs to 15 residues. CDR3 amino acids: CASSPGTGDWETQYF. The DNA of the CDR3 is TGTGCCAGCTCACCAGGGACAGGGGATTGGGAGACCCAGTACTTC.